This T cell receptor beta chain was sequenced during a study of T cell responses to AZD1222 COVID-19 vaccine. Study summary: Analysis merged second doses at about 4 or about 12 weeks. Study-level points and caveats: Vaccination with two AZD1222 doses was followed by a rise in Spike-specific TCR breadth and depth.

With respect to this clone: Antigen: not known.

TCRdb keeps only in-frame clones here, not all; method: immunoSEQ multiplex PCR. The repertoire holds about 190,000 clones, with roughly 92% as singletons. In germline, CDR1 is MGHDK, CDR2 SYGVNS. This CDR3 comprises 11 residues. The ends were cut back, 3 bases at V and 10 bases at J, with 9 bases in the middle. The sample consisted of peripheral blood, taken on day 0 of AZD1222 vaccination. This chain joins TRBV25-1 and TRBJ1-1; D is undetermined. This receptor was taken from an adult in good health. The CDR3: CASSDYSGAFF. CDR3 in DNA: TGTGCCAGCAGTGATTACAGCGGAGCTTTCTTT.